The sequence of this TCR beta chain was determined in a study of spatial heterogeneity in lung cancer. Every cDNA TCR molecule received its own unique molecular identifier. TCRdb reanalysed the 5' RACE reads using MiXCR and keeps one entry per CDR3 protein. The repertoire has about 47,000 distinct CDR3 sequences, roughly 7.4% of them found once; the top ten carry 35%. The germline V gene encodes CDR1 DFQATT and CDR2 SNEGSKA (reference sequence). With 0 bases removed from V and 5 bases from J, the gap between germline ends came to 16 bases. The CDR3 loop spans 15 amino acids. Time point defined: blood at routine non-recurrence follow-up after resection. Whole RNA, which was extracted from tumor, nontumor lung tissue or frozen PBMC, was sequenced without any cell sorting.

Sequencing was performed on PBMCs, taken at follow-up. This clonotype was sampled from a female donor with early-stage non-small cell lung cancer. The chain carries TRBV20-1 and TRBJ2-5; the D gene is possibly TRBD1 (6 bases). The DNA of the CDR3 is TGCAGTGCTAGAGAAGTACAGGGATTAGGGGAGACCCAGTACTTC. This sequence encodes CSAREVQGLGETQYF.